The source of this T cell receptor (beta chain) is a study of cytomegalovirus exposure and HLA in healthy donors (dated by TCRdb to the late 2010s). In terms of the full investigation: The 650 to 800 repertoires of the first cohort and the 120 validation repertoires were produced on the same platform, according to a later analysis. A separate validation cohort of roughly 130 different subjects was used in addition to the 666-subject first cohort. To predict cytomegalovirus infection status, the study combined high-throughput TCR immunosequencing, statistical association of individual TCRs with disease status, and machine learning. The study aimed to test whether cataloging public T cell receptors could reveal signatures of past pathogen exposure. Paper-wide results and their limitations: In vitro tests confirmed that a few of the cytomegalovirus-associated TCR beta chains recognize cytomegalovirus antigens. A later analysis lacked HLA typing for the validation cohort, so it scored co-occurrence in that cohort across all 110 or so repertoires. A later analysis found that TCRs clustered in the first cohort also tended to co-occur in the roughly 110 validation repertoires, with 94% of cluster scores above 0. The study gave a list of about 160 TCR beta chains associated with cytomegalovirus. Cytomegalovirus status was reported to be diagnosed by the classifier with high specificity and sensitivity in both the original and validation cohorts. While some public TCRs were present in many individuals, most TCR sequences turned up only very rarely across donors. The authors suggested that the approach could potentially be extended to other disease states and immunological phenotypes.

The donors belonged to the validation cohort of about 120 subjects, which was separate from the approximately 680-subject first cohort. Remarks on this clone: What antigen it recognizes has not been identified. Base qualities were left out, and no much larger clone turns up one base away.

From the cysteine through the phenylalanine, the CDR3 covers 13 amino acids. The retained sequence is limited to the CDR3, 39 bases, with the frame set at the first base. The V end loses 0 bases and the J end loses 8 bases, and a stretch of 10 bases separates them. CDR1 LGHNA and CDR2 YSLEER are derived from the germline V gene. Preparation of the library involved the immunoSEQ multiplex PCR assay. Under the source paper's analysis protocol: A statistical classification framework was built for diagnosing cytomegalovirus status from the catalog of TCR beta chain sequences. TCRdb retrieved this table from immuneACCESS and kept in-frame rearrangements only. Not all clones are present; in checked studies, unresolved V genes account for under half, and no reason is known for the remainder. D and trimming were read from the DNA, whereas the V and J calls and clone size are those reported in that table. The sample table shows some 64,000 clones, and 90% to 96% are seen once. Under 1.5% of the sample is held by the ten biggest clonotypes.

Specimen: PBMCs. The sequence joins TRBV4-3 to TRBJ1-1; perhaps TRBD1 is the D gene, with 6 bases matching. The sequence derives from a woman aged 18-29 years in good health and CMV-seronegative. The encoded CDR3 is CASSQEGAAEAFF. DNA sequence: TGCGCCAGCAGCCAAGAGGGGGCGGCCGAAGCTTTCTTT.